This T cell receptor (beta chain) is drawn from a study of cytomegalovirus exposure and HLA in healthy donors. Study at large: As released early, the data held 85 million to 95 million unique TCRs from HLA-typed donors. Among the 300 to 450 genotyped donors, 81% were placed in the Caucasian-associated ancestry cluster.

Comment on this clone: Its antigen is not known.

Study-wide results and caveats: For most TCR beta V segments, an earlier analysis put the productive rate at about 90% or about 30% of the time.

PCR was performed using 60 Vbeta and 13 Jbeta primers. Measured with immunoSEQ multiplex PCR; TCRdb has only the in-frame clones, and not every one. The data contain tens of thousands of clones, 55% to 65% of them seen just once; the ten biggest clones take up around 3%. Germline CDR1 ENHRY, CDR2 SYGVKD. Unmatched junction bases numbered 3, after V lost 6 bases and J lost 2 bases. The CDR3 runs 14 residues. The rearrangement uses TRBV10-3 and TRBJ2-3; 9 positions agree with TRBD1. This TCR was sampled from a woman in her forties or fifties in good health and CMV-seronegative. Source material: PBMCs. The CDR3 protein is CAIRGTGFTDTQYF. The CDR3 region has the DNA TGTGCCATCAGGGGGACAGGGTTCACAGATACGCAGTATTTT.